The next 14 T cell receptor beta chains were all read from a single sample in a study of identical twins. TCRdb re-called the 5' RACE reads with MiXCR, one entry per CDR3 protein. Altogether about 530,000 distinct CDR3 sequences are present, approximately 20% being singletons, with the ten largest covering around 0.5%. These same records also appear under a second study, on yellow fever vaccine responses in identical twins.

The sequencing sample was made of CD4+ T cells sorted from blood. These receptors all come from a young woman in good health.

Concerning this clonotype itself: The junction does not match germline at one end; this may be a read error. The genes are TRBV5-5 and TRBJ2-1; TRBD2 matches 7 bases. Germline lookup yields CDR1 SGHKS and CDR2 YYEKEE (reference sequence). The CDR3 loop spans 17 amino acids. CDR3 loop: CGSSGDFSLGPYNEQFF. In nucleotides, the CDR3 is TGTGGCAGCAGCGGGGACTTCTCGTTGGGTCCTTACAATGAGCAGTTCTTC.

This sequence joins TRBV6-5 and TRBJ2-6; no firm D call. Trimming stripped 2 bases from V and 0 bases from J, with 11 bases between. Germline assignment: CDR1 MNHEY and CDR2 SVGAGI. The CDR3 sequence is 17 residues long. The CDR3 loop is CASSYDGRISGANVLTF. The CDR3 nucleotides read TGTGCCAGCAGTTACGACGGACGGATCTCTGGGGCCAACGTCCTGACTTTC.

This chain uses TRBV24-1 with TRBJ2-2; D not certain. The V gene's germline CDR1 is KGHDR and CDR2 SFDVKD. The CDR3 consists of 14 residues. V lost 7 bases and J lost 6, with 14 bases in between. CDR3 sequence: CATRDGGVSGELFF. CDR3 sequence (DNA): TGTGCCACCAGGGACGGTGGGGTCTCCGGGGAGCTGTTTTTT.

CDR3 protein: CASSRLAGGPGTGELFF. The CDR3 DNA is TGTGCCAGCAGCAGACTAGCGGGAGGGCCGGGTACCGGGGAGCTGTTTTTT. The rearrangement links TRBV7-4 to TRBJ2-2; 14 nucleotides line up with TRBD2. Germline CDR1 and CDR2: SGHVT and SQSDAQ. After removal of 5 bases from V and 5 bases from J, the junction contained 7 bases not matched to a gene. The CDR3 totals 17 residues. Based on the CDR3 plus reference TRBV7-4 and TRBJ2-2, the full variable domain is GAGVSQSPRYKVAKRGRDVALRCDSISGHVTLYWYRQTLGQGSEVLTYSQSDAQRDKSGRPSGRFSAERPERSVSTLKIQRTEQGDSAVYLCASSRLAGGPGTGELFFGEGSRLTVL.

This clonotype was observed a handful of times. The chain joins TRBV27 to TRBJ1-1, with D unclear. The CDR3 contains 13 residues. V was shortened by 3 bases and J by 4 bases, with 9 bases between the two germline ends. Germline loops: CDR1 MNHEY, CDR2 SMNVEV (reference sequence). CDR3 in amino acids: CASSFREGTEAFF. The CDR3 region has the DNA TGTGCCAGCAGTTTTCGGGAGGGCACTGAAGCTTTCTTT.

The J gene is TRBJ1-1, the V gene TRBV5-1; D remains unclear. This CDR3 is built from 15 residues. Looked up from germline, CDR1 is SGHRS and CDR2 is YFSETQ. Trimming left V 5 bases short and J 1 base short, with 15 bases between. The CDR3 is CASSRTTDPNTEAFF. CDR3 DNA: TGCGCCAGCAGTCGAACGACGGATCCGAACACTGAAGCTTTCTTT.

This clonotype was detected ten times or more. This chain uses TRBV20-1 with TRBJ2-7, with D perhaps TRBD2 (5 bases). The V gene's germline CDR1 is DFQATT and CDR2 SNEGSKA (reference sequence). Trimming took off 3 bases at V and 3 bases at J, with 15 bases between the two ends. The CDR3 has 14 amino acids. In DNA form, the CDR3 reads TGCAGTGCTAGTGGAGGAGCCCGCGGCTACGAGCAGTACTTC. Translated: CSASGGARGYEQYF.

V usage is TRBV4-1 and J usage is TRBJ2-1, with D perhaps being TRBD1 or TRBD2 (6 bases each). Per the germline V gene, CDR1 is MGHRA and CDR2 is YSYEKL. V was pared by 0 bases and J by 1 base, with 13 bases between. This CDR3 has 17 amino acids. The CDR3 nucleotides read TGCGCCAGCAGCCAAGAAAGGAAGGGGGGTTCCTACAATGAGCAGTTCTTC. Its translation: CASSQERKGGSYNEQFF.

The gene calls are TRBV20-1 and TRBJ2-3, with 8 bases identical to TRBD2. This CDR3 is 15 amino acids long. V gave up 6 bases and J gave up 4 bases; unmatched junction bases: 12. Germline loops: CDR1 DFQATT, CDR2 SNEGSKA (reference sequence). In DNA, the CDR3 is TGCAGTGCCCCCCGGGGGGGGCGAGGTTCAGATACGCAGTATTTT. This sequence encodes CSAPRGGRGSDTQYF.

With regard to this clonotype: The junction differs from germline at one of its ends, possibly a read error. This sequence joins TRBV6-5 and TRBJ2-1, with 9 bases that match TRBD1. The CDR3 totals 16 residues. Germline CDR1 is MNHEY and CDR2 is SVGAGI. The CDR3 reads CASSYSAGTGLPKEIF. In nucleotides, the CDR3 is TGTGCCAGCAGTTACTCGGCCGGGACAGGGTTACCGAAAGAGATCTTC.

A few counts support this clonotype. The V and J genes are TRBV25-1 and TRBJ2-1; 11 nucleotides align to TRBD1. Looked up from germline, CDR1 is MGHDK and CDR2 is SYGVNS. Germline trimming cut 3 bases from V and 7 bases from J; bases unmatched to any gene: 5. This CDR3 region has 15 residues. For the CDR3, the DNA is TGTGCCAGCAGTGAGGGGGACAGGGGGGTAAATGAGCAGTTCTTC. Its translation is CASSEGDRGVNEQFF. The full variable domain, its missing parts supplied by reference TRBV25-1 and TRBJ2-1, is EADIYQTPRYLVIGTGKKITLECSQTMGHDKMYWYQQDPGMELHLIHYSYGVNSTEKGDLSSESTVSRIRTEHFPLTLESARPSHTSQYLCASSEGDRGVNEQFFGPGTRLTVL.

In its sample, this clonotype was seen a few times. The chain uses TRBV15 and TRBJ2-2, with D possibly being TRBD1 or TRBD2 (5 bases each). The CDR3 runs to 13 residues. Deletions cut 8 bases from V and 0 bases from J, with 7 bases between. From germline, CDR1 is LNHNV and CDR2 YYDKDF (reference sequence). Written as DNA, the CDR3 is TGTGCCACCGGGGACCCGAACACCGGGGAGCTGTTTTTT. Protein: CATGDPNTGELFF.

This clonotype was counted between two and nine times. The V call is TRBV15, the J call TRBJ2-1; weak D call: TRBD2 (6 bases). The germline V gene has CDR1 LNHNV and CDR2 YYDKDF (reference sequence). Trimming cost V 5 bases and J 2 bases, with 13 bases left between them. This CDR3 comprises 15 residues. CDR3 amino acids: CATSLYGGAYNEQFF. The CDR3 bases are TGTGCCACCAGCTTATACGGCGGGGCCTACAATGAGCAGTTCTTC. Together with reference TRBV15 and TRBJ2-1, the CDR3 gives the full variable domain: DAMVIQNPRYQVTQFGKPVTLSCSQTLNHNVMYWYQQKSSQAPKLLFHYYDKDFNNEADTPDNFQSRRPNTSFCFLDIRSPGLGDTAMYLCATSLYGGAYNEQFFGPGTRLTVL.

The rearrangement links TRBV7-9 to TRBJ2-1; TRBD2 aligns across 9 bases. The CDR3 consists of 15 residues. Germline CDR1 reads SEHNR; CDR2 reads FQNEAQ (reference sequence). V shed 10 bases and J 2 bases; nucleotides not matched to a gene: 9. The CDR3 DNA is TGTGCCACCCCGTTAGGCGGGAGGGCCTACAATGAGCAGTTCTTC. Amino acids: CATPLGGRAYNEQFF.